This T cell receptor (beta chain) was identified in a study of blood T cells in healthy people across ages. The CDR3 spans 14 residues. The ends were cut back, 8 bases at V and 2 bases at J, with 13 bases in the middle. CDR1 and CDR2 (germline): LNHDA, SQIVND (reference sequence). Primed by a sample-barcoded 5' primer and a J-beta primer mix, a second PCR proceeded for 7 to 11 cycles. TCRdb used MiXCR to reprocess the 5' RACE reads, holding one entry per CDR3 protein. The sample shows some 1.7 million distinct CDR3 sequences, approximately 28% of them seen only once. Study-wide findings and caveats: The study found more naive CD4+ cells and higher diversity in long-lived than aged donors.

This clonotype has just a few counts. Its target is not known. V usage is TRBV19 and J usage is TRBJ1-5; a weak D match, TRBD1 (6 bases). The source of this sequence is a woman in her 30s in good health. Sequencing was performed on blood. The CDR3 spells CASAYREGNQPQHF. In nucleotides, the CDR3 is TGTGCCAGTGCCTACAGGGAAGGCAATCAGCCCCAGCATTTT. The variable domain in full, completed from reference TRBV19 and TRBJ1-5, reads DGGITQSPKYLFRKEGQNVTLSCEQNLNHDAMYWYRQDPGQGLRLIYYSQIVNDFQKGDIAEGYSVSREKKESFPLTVTSAQKNPTAFYLCASAYREGNQPQHFGDGTRLSIL.